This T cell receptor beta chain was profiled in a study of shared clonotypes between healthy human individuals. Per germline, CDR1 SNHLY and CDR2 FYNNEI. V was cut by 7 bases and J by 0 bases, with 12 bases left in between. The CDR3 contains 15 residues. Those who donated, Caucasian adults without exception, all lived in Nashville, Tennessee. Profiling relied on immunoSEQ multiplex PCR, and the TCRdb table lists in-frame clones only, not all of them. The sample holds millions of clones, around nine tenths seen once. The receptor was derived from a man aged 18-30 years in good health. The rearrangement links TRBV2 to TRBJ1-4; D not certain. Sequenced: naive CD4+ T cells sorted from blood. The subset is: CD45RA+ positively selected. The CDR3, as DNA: TGTGCCAGCAACCCCATGACGGCAACTAATGAAAAACTGTTTTTT. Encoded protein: CASNPMTATNEKLFF. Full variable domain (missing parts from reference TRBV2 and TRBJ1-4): EPEVTQTPSHQVTQMGQEVILRCVPISNHLYFYWYRQILGQKVEFLVSFYNNEISEKSEIFDDQFSVERPDGSNFTLKIRSTKLEDSAMYFCASNPMTATNEKLFFGSGTQLSVL.